The 5 T cell receptor beta chains listed next were all sequenced from one sample in a study of blood T cell repertoires in COVID-19. This table comes from immunoSEQ multiplex PCR, and its TCRdb copy is limited to in-frame clones, with some not included. This table holds roughly 100,000 clones, about 79% found once. Sequencing was carried out using peripheral blood. The origin of the receptors is a woman of 80 years or more with active or convalescent COVID-19.

The V gene is TRBV27, the J gene TRBJ2-1; D is uncertain. Trimming took off 3 bases at V and 2 bases at J, with 14 bases between the two ends. Per germline, CDR1 MNHEY and CDR2 SMNVEV (reference sequence). The CDR3 covers 16 residues. CDR3 residues: CASSFQHQYTYNEQFF. CDR3 coding DNA: TGTGCCAGCAGTTTTCAACACCAATACACCTACAATGAGCAGTTCTTC.

The gene calls are TRBV19 and TRBJ2-3, with TRBD2 matching over 7 bases. Germline V gene sequence: CDR1 LNHDA, CDR2 SQIVND (reference sequence). V shed 6 bases, J shed 0 bases, and the junction held 6 bases outside the gene matches. This CDR3 contains 15 residues. The CDR3 nucleotides are TGTGCCAGTAGGCGGGGAGGGGTTAGCACAGATACGCAGTATTTT. Protein sequence: CASRRGGVSTDTQYF.

V and J are TRBV2 and TRBJ1-2; TRBD1 matches 9 bases. CDR1 is SNHLY, CDR2 FYNNEI, per germline. This CDR3 contains 13 residues. V was clipped by 4 bases and J by 8 bases; unmatched bases: 5. The CDR3 DNA follows: TGTGCCAGCAGTGGGGGACAGGGATTAGGCTACACCTTC. It is translated as CASSGGQGLGYTF.

The CDR3 loop is CAISTGTGGSEAFF. The CDR3 nucleotides read TGTGCCATCAGTACCGGGACAGGGGGCTCTGAAGCTTTCTTT. The chain recombines TRBV10-3 with TRBJ1-1; 12 bases fit TRBD1. Looked up from germline, CDR1 is ENHRY and CDR2 is SYGVKD. The CDR3 totals 14 residues. The trim removed 5 bases at V and 6 bases at J, leaving 4 bases unmatched.

The V call is TRBV7-3, the J call TRBJ1-1; weak D call: TRBD1 (5 bases). This CDR3 is 13 amino acids long. With 1 base removed from V and 4 bases from J, the gap between germline ends came to 7 bases. The germline gives CDR1 SGHTA, CDR2 FQGTGA. CDR3 DNA: TGTGCCAGCAGCTTAATGCAGGGCACTGAAGCTTTCTTT. Amino acid sequence: CASSLMQGTEAFF.